The clone carrying this T cell receptor (beta chain) was detected ten times or more. Its antigen is still unknown. The data are from a study of blood T cells in healthy people across ages. As for the study in general: Template-switching capture recovered about one barcoded beta molecule per two T cells. Findings of the study overall: Older age coincided with a roughly linear decline in TCR beta diversity per million T cells.

Trimming shortened V by 5 bases and J by 5 bases, and 12 bases separated the two germline ends. Germline CDR1 is ENHRY and CDR2 is SYGVKD. The CDR3 sequence is 13 residues long. The use of a sample-barcoded 5' primer and a J-beta primer mix characterized a second PCR of about 6 to 11 cycles. TCRdb reanalysed the 5' RACE reads using MiXCR and keeps one entry per CDR3 protein. Here the sample spans approximately 600,000 distinct CDR3 sequences, about 54% being singletons. Sequenced input: blood. The receptor was isolated from a man in his fifties or sixties in good health. The chain uses TRBV10-3 and TRBJ2-5; a possible D gene is TRBD1 (5 bases). CDR3 loop: CAISSTEGETQYF. In nucleotides, the CDR3 is TGTGCCATCAGTTCGACAGAAGGGGAGACCCAGTACTTC.